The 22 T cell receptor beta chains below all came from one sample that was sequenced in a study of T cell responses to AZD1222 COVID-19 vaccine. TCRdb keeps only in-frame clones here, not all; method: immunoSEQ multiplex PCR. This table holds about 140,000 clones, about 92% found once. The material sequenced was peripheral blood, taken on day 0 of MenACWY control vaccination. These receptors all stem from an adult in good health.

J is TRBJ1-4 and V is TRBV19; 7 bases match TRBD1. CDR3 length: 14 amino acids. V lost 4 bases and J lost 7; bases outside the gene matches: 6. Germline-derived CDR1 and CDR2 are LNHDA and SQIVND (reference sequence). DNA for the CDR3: TGTGCCAGTAGTAGTCGGAACAGGGGTGAAAAACTGTTTTTT. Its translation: CASSSRNRGEKLFF.

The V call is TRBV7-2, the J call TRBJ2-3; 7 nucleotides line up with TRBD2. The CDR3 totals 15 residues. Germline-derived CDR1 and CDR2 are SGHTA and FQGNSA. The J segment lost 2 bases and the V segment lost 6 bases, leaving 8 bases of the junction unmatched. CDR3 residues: CASSYGGGNTDTQYF. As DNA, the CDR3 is TGTGCCAGCAGTTATGGGGGGGGAAACACAGATACGCAGTATTTT.

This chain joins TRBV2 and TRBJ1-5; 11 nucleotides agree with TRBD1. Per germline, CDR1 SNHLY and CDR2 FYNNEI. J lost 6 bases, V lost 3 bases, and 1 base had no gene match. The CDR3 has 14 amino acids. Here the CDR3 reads CASSDGQGAQPQHF. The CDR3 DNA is TGTGCCAGCAGTGATGGACAGGGGGCTCAGCCCCAGCATTTT.

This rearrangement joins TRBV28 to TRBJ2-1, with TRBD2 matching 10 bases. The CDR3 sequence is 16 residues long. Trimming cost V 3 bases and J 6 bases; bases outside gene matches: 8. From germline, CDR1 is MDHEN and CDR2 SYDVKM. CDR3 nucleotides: TGTGCCAGCAGTTTTCCTAGCGGGAGAAGATCCAATGAGCAGTTCTTC. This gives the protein CASSFPSGRRSNEQFF.

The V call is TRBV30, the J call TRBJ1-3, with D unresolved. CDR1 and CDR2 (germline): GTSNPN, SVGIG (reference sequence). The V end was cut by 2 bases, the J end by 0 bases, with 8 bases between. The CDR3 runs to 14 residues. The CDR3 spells CAWSTTSSGNTIYF. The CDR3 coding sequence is TGTGCCTGGAGTACCACGAGCTCTGGAAACACCATATATTTT.

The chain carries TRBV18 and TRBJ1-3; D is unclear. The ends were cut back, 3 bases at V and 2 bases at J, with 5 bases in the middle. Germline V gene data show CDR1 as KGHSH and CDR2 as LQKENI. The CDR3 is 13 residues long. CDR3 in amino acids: CASSPEAGNTIYF. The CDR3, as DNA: TGTGCCAGCTCACCGGAGGCTGGAAACACCATATATTTT.

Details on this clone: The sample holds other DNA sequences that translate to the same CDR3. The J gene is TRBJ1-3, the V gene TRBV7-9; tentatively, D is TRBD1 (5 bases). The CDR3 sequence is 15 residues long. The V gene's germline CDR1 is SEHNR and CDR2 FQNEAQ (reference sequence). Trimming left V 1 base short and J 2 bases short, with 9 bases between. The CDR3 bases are TGTGCCAGCAGCTTAGAATCGGGGGCTGGAAACACCATATATTTT. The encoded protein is CASSLESGAGNTIYF. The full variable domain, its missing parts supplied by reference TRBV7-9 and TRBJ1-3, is DTGVSQNPRHKITKRGQNVTFRCDPISEHNRLYWYRQTLGQGPEFLTYFQNEAQLEKSRLLSDRFSAERPKGSFSTLEIQRTEQGDSAMYLCASSLESGAGNTIYFGEGSWLTVV.

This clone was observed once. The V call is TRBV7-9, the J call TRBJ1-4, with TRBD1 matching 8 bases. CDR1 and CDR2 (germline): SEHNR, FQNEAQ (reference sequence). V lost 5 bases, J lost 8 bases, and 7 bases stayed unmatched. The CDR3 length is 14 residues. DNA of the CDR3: TGTGCCAGCAGCCAGTCCCGGGACAGGGAAAAACTGTTTTTT. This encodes CASSQSRDREKLFF.

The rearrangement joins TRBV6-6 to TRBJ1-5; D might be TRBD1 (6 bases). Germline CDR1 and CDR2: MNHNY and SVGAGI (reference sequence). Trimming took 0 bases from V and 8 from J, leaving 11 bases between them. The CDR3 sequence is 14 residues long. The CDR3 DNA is TGTGCCAGCAGTTACTCGGACAGTTCCAAGCCCCAGCATTTT. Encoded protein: CASSYSDSSKPQHF.

CDR3 nucleotide sequence: TGTGCCAGCTCACACCTAATGGGGGCCCCTAATGAAAAACTGTTTTTT. The encoded protein is CASSHLMGAPNEKLFF. The chain recombines TRBV18 with TRBJ1-4, with a possible D match to TRBD1 (6 bases). Trimming removed 4 bases at V and 3 bases at J, with 15 bases between. Germline assignment: CDR1 KGHSH and CDR2 LQKENI. CDR3 length: 16 residues.

The CDR3, as DNA: TGTGCCAGCAGCCCGGGGGACAGGGCCTATGGCTACACCTTC. Amino acid sequence: CASSPGDRAYGYTF. The chain uses TRBV9 and TRBJ1-2; the match to TRBD1 covers 9 bases. With V trimmed by 4 bases and J by 4 bases, 5 bases remained unmatched. The CDR3 is 14 amino acids. In germline, CDR1 is SGDLS, CDR2 YYNGEE.

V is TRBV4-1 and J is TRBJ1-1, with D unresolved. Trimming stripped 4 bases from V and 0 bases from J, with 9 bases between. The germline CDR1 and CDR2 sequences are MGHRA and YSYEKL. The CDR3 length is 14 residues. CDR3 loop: CASSPTGMNTEAFF. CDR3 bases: TGCGCCAGCAGCCCTACCGGGATGAACACTGAAGCTTTCTTT.

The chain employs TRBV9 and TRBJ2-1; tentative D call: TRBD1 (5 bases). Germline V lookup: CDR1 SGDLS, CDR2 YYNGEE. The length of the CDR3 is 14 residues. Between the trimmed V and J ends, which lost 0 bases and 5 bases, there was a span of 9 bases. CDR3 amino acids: CASSVVGAHNEQFF. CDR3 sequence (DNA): TGTGCCAGCAGCGTAGTTGGGGCCCACAATGAGCAGTTCTTC.

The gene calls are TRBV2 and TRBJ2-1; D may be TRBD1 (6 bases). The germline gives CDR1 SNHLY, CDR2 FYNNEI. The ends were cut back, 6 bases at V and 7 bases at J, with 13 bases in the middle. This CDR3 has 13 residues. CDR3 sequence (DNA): TGTGCCAGCAGGGCAGGGGTAGGGAATGAGCAGTTCTTC. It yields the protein CASRAGVGNEQFF.

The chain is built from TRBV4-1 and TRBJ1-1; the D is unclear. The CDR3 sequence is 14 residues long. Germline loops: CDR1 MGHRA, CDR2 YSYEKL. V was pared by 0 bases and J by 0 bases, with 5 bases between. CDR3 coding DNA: TGCGCCAGCAGCCAAGACGGAGTGAACACTGAAGCTTTCTTT. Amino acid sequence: CASSQDGVNTEAFF.

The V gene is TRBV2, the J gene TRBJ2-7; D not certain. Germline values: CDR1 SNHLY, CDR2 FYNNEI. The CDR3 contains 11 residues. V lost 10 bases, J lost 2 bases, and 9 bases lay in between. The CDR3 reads CATSLTYEQYF. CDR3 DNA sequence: TGTGCCACCTCACTGACCTACGAGCAGTACTTC.

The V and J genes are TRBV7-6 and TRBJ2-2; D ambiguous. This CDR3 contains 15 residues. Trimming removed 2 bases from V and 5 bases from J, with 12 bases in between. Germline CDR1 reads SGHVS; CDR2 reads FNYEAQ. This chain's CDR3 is CASSLRAPVTGELFF. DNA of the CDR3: TGTGCCAGCAGCTTACGGGCCCCGGTGACCGGGGAGCTGTTTTTT.

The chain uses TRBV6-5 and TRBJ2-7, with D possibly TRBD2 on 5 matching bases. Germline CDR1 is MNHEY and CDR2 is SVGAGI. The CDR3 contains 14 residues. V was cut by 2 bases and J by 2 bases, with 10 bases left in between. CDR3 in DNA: TGTGCCAGCAGTTACAGAGGGCCAACCTACGAGCAGTACTTC. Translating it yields CASSYRGPTYEQYF.

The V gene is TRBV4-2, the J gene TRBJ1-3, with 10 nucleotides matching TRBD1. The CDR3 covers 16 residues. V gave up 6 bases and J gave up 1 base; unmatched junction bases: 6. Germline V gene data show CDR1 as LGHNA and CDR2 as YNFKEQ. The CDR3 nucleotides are TGTGCCAGCAGTACGGACAGGGGGACATCTGGAAACACCATATATTTT. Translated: CASSTDRGTSGNTIYF.

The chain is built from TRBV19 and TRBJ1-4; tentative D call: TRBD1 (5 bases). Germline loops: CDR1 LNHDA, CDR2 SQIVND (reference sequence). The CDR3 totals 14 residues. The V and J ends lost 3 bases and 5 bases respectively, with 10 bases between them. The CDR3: CASSMSGVNEKLFF. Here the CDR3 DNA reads TGTGCCAGTAGTATGTCGGGGGTAAATGAAAAACTGTTTTTT.

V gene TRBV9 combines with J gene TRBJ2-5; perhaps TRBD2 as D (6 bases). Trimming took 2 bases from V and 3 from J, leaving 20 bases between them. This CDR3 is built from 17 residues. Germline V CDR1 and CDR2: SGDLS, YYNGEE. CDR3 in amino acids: CASSVGPYSGLKETQYF. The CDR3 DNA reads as TGTGCCAGCAGCGTCGGACCCTATAGCGGTTTAAAAGAGACCCAGTACTTC.

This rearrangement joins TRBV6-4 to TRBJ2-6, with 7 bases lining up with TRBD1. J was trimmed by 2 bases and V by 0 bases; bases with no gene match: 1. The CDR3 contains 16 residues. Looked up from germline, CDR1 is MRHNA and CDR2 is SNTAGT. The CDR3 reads CASSDSQGAGANVLTF. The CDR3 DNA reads TGTGCCAGCAGTGACTCCCAGGGGGCTGGGGCCAACGTCCTGACTTTC.